This T cell receptor (beta chain) emerged from a study of blood T cell repertoires in COVID-19. Overall study context: Researchers got acute and convalescent COVID-19 samples from the United States, Italy and Spain. In each case, the material was cDNA or gDNA derived from T cells, B-cell-depleted T cells, or PBMCs.

Authors' analysis steps: Reference gene primer amplification gave nucleated cell count estimates. The protocol was immunoSEQ multiplex PCR, while the TCRdb copy is restricted to in-frame clones and leaves out a portion. The V and J calls and clone size are taken from that table; D and trimming were inferred from the DNA. The table lists approximately 200,000 clones, around 88% of them singletons, with more than 3.5% in the top ten. This CDR3 has 16 amino acids. Looked up from germline, CDR1 is WNHNN and CDR2 is SYGVQD (reference sequence). J was trimmed by 0 bases and V by 5 bases; bases with no gene match: 9.

The chain uses TRBV10-1 and TRBJ2-7, with 8 bases fitting TRBD2. The material sequenced was peripheral blood. The sequence was obtained from a woman aged 25 to 39 with acute or convalescent COVID-19. CDR3 region: CASSRSSGPHSYEQYF. CDR3 sequence (DNA): TGCGCCAGCAGTCGATCTAGCGGGCCCCACTCCTACGAGCAGTACTTC.